The source of this TCR beta chain is a study of kidney transplant recipient with SARS-CoV-2 infection. TCRdb called the reads again in MiXCR, with one record for every CDR3 protein. Here the sample spans approximately 250,000 distinct CDR3 sequences, more than 25% being singletons. This clonotype showed up many times. The V and J ends lost 4 bases and 5 bases respectively, with 14 bases between them. The CDR3 sequence is 14 residues long. CDR1 is LNHDA and CDR2 is SQIVND in the germline V gene (reference sequence). The TCR was taken from a male patient between 25 and 39 years old who had COVID-19 and was a kidney transplant recipient. Some T cells may arise from the graft donor. The chain combines TRBV19 with TRBJ1-2, with D maybe TRBD1 (6 bases). The starting material was a blood sample, obtained at baseline and on approximately day 120 from a kidney transplant recipient. The CDR3 reads CASSRRTAGYGYTF. The CDR3 nucleotides read TGTGCCAGTAGTAGACGGACAGCGGGATATGGCTACACCTTC.